The 21 T cell receptor beta chains below all came from one sample that was sequenced in a study of T cell repertoires in cytomegalovirus infection. TCRdb called the reads again in MiXCR, with one record for every CDR3 protein. The sample gives 40,000 to 55,000 distinct CDR3 sequences, around 20% of which show up once; less than 30% is in the top ten. These receptors have no identified antigens. Sequenced material: CD8+ T cells from cultured PBMCs, taken from culture after CMV antigen stimulation. The receptor source for this set is a human donor in good health (CMV status not recorded). Some clones in this sample may be carry-over from other donors' samples.

At least ten counts were recorded for this clonotype. In nucleotides, the CDR3 is TGTGCCAGCAGTTCTTGGGGGAGCAATCAGCCCCAGCATTTT. Protein sequence: CASSSWGSNQPQHF. The V and J genes are TRBV6-5 and TRBJ1-5; the D gene is possibly TRBD1 (5 bases). Trimming cost V 4 bases and J 1 base, with 8 bases left between them. Germline V lookup: CDR1 MNHEY, CDR2 SVGAGI. CDR3 size: 14 residues.

This clonotype was detected a few times. V and J are TRBV28 and TRBJ2-3, with 11 bases identical to TRBD1. CDR3 size: 16 residues. V lost 5 bases to trimming and J lost 9 bases; unmatched junction nucleotides: 13. CDR1 and CDR2 from the germline V gene are MDHEN and SYDVKM. CDR3 protein: CASSVRTGGFVDTQYF. In DNA, the CDR3 is TGTGCCAGCAGTGTCAGGACAGGGGGCTTCGTAGACACGCAGTATTTT.

V and J are TRBV27 and TRBJ1-6; D remains unclear. The germline V gene has CDR1 MNHEY and CDR2 SMNVEV (reference sequence). CDR3 length: 13 residues. The V end was cut by 1 base, the J end by 8 bases, with 6 bases between. The CDR3 sequence is CASSLFSDSPLHF. CDR3 DNA: TGTGCCAGCAGTTTATTCAGTGATTCACCCCTCCACTTT.

V usage is TRBV7-9 and J usage is TRBJ2-7; D perhaps matches TRBD2 (6 bases). The CDR3 length is 15 residues. The V and J ends lost 5 bases and 2 bases respectively, with 16 bases between them. CDR1 and CDR2 (germline): SEHNR, FQNEAQ (reference sequence). The CDR3 protein is CASSPDRTTPYEQYF. The CDR3 region has the DNA TGTGCCAGCAGCCCTGACCGGACTACCCCCTACGAGCAGTACTTC. Full variable domain (remainder filled in from reference TRBV7-9 and TRBJ2-7): DTGVSQNPRHKITKRGQNVTFRCDPISEHNRLYWYRQTLGQGPEFLTYFQNEAQLEKSRLLSDRFSAERPKGSFSTLEIQRTEQGDSAMYLCASSPDRTTPYEQYFGPGTRLTVT.

The chain combines TRBV7-8 with TRBJ1-3; the D is unclear. The CDR3 runs to 19 residues. V dropped 0 bases and J dropped 1 base, with 19 bases sitting between them. The germline V gene has CDR1 SGHVS and CDR2 FQNEAQ. The CDR3 DNA follows: TGTGCCAGCAGCTTAGCATCGGGTGTTTGGGGTCAATCTGGAAACACCATATATTTT. Translating gives CASSLASGVWGQSGNTIYF.

Notes on this clonotype: A clone one base away is much larger, so this may be a read error. The chain carries TRBV7-2 and TRBJ2-7; no reliable D call. Germline CDR1 and CDR2: SGHTA and FQGNSA. The CDR3 has 11 residues. Deletions cut 5 bases from V and 4 bases from J, with 6 bases between. DNA for the CDR3: TGTGCCAGCAGCGACTCATACGAGCAGTACTTC. It yields the protein CASSDSYEQYF.

V is TRBV4-1 and J is TRBJ1-6; no reliable D call. V lost 3 bases and J lost 12, with 9 bases in between. CDR3 length: 12 residues. Per germline, CDR1 MGHRA and CDR2 YSYEKL. The CDR3 coding sequence is TGCGCCAGCAGCCACTCTGCGGAACCCCTCCACTTT. Protein product: CASSHSAEPLHF.

This clonotype appeared a few times. The chain has TRBV6-1 and TRBJ2-1; no clear D. Germline V gene sequence: CDR1 MNHNS, CDR2 SASEGT. The CDR3 is made up of 15 amino acids. V dropped 3 bases and J dropped 0 bases, with 9 bases sitting between them. This chain's CDR3 is CASSDWWSSYNEQFF. CDR3 sequence (DNA): TGTGCCAGCAGTGATTGGTGGAGCTCCTACAATGAGCAGTTCTTC.

Only a few counts were recorded for this clonotype. The CDR3 sequence: CASSLEGALRVTDTQYF. The CDR3 coding sequence is TGTGCCAGCAGCTTAGAGGGCGCCTTGCGCGTCACAGATACGCAGTATTTT. The chain joins TRBV7-9 to TRBJ2-3; D gene unclear. The CDR3 extends over 17 amino acids. The germline V gene encodes CDR1 SEHNR and CDR2 FQNEAQ (reference sequence). Trimming took off 1 base at V and 2 bases at J, with 16 bases between the two ends. The full variable domain, rest sourced from reference TRBV7-9 and TRBJ2-3, is DTGVSQNPRHKITKRGQNVTFRCDPISEHNRLYWYRQTLGQGPEFLTYFQNEAQLEKSRLLSDRFSAERPKGSFSTLEIQRTEQGDSAMYLCASSLEGALRVTDTQYFGPGTRLTVL.

The sample holds a few counts of this clonotype. The J gene is TRBJ2-4, the V gene TRBV7-3; the match to TRBD1 covers 7 bases. The CDR3 contains 15 residues. After removal of 4 bases from V and 8 bases from J, the junction contained 11 bases not matched to a gene. Germline lookup yields CDR1 SGHTA and CDR2 FQGTGA. CDR3 bases: TGTGCCAGCAGCTCAACAGGGGCCTTGGCGGACATTCAGTACTTC. Translation gives CASSSTGALADIQYF.

The CDR3 DNA reads as TGTGCCAGCAGCCAAGAACAGGGTCTAAGATACTCCTACGAGCAGTACTTC. Amino acids: CASSQEQGLRYSYEQYF. The chain combines TRBV4-2 with TRBJ2-7, with TRBD1 as a possible D gene (6 bases). CDR3 size: 17 residues. The germline CDR1 and CDR2 sequences are LGHNA and YNFKEQ. V was cut by 0 bases and J by 0 bases, with 15 bases left in between.

This clonotype was detected a few times. The rearrangement joins TRBV4-1 to TRBJ2-1; D might be TRBD2 (5 bases). Per germline, CDR1 MGHRA and CDR2 YSYEKL. The CDR3 runs 17 residues. V gave up 1 base and J gave up 3 bases, with 16 bases separating them. DNA for the CDR3: TGCGCCAGCAGCCAAGCTTTTGAGCGGAGCGTCTACAATGAGCAGTTCTTC. Its protein is CASSQAFERSVYNEQFF.

This clonotype was seen only a few times. The gene calls are TRBV6-2 or TRBV6-3 and TRBJ2-7; no firm D call. The germline V and J ends were trimmed by 0 bases and 4 bases, with 4 bases remaining between them. Germline lookup yields CDR1 MNHEY and CDR2 SVGEGT. The CDR3 sequence is 12 residues long. The CDR3 is CASSYSQYEQYF. Here the CDR3 DNA reads TGTGCCAGCAGTTACTCCCAGTACGAGCAGTACTTC.

This clonotype was seen only a few times. The V gene is TRBV12-3 or TRBV12-4, the J gene TRBJ2-3; the D gene is possibly TRBD2 (5 bases). The CDR3 extends over 13 amino acids. Trimming took 2 bases from V and 6 from J, leaving 9 bases between them. CDR3 nucleotides: TGTGCCAGCAGTTTAAGGACTTATGATACGCAGTATTTT. It translates to CASSLRTYDTQYF.

Only a few counts were recorded for this clonotype. The rearrangement joins TRBV9 to TRBJ1-6, with D unresolved. Germline-derived CDR1 and CDR2 are SGDLS and YYNGEE. The CDR3 runs 14 residues. V lost 1 base and J 6 bases, leaving 8 bases between the germline ends. CDR3 region: CASSVNSGNSPLHF. CDR3 coding DNA: TGTGCCAGCAGCGTAAATTCGGGTAATTCACCCCTCCACTTT.

This clonotype was found a few times. For the CDR3, the DNA is TGTGCCAGCAGGGGAAACGGGGACCAAGAGACCCAGTACTTC. It translates to CASRGNGDQETQYF. This chain uses TRBV7-8 with TRBJ2-5; D may be TRBD2 (5 bases). The V and J ends lost 6 bases and 0 bases respectively, with 11 bases between them. This CDR3 has 14 residues. Germline CDR1 SGHVS, CDR2 FQNEAQ.

This clonotype is judged large (0.1 to 1%). The chain links TRBV7-2 to TRBJ2-1; 12 bases fit TRBD2. Germline V gene data show CDR1 as SGHTA and CDR2 as FQGNSA. The CDR3 runs to 17 residues. V dropped 1 base and J dropped 9; count of bases not matched to a gene: 10. The CDR3 coding sequence is TGTGCCAGCAGCTTAGTCAAGGCTAGCGGGGGGGCCATTGAGCAGTTCTTC. This sequence encodes CASSLVKASGGAIEQFF.

The chain carries TRBV7-2 and TRBJ2-5; TRBD1 matches at 8 bases. The V and J ends lost 5 bases and 1 base, in that order; junction bases with no gene match: 6. This CDR3 has 15 residues. CDR1 is SGHTA and CDR2 is FQGNSA in the germline V gene. The CDR3: CASSLRQGTQETQYF. The CDR3 DNA reads TGTGCCAGCAGCCTAAGACAGGGGACCCAAGAGACCCAGTACTTC.

This clonotype was seen a handful of times. The chain combines TRBV7-8 with TRBJ1-1; weak D call: TRBD1 (5 bases). Trimming shortened V by 0 bases and J by 2 bases, and 10 bases separated the two germline ends. Germline loops: CDR1 SGHVS, CDR2 FQNEAQ. The CDR3 has 15 residues. The CDR3 is CASSLAGPSNTEAFF. The CDR3 region has the DNA TGTGCCAGCAGCTTAGCGGGACCTTCCAACACTGAAGCTTTCTTT.

The gene calls are TRBV7-8 and TRBJ2-1; TRBD1 is a possible D gene (7 bases). This CDR3 comprises 15 residues. Germline V gene data show CDR1 as SGHVS and CDR2 as FQNEAQ. The V and J ends lost 2 bases and 10 bases respectively, with 18 bases between them. CDR3 sequence reads: CASSLKEGARREQFF. DNA for the CDR3: TGTGCCAGCAGCTTAAAGGAGGGGGCGAGACGGGAGCAGTTCTTC.

This clonotype showed up just a few times. The V and J genes are TRBV28 and TRBJ1-6, with D maybe TRBD1 (6 bases). V lost 2 bases and J lost 4, with 9 bases in between. The CDR3 totals 15 residues. CDR1 and CDR2 from the germline V gene are MDHEN and SYDVKM. The CDR3 DNA reads as TGTGCCAGCAGTTTAAACAGGGTTTATAATTCACCCCTCCACTTT. Its protein product is CASSLNRVYNSPLHF.